This T cell receptor (beta chain) comes out of a study of T cell changes during pregnancy in multiple sclerosis. Some clones are missing from TCRdb's copy, which holds only in-frame ones; the method was immunoSEQ multiplex PCR. The data show around 97,000 clones, 90% seen once. The clonotype comes from a female donor in good health, enrolled as a control in a pregnancy study. The source was peripheral blood, collected in the second trimester of pregnancy.

The CDR3: CASSSVTGAGTEAFF. Written as DNA, the CDR3 is TGTGCCAGCAGCTCCGTGACAGGTGCTGGGACTGAAGCTTTCTTT. The J gene is TRBJ1-1, the V gene TRBV7-2; tentatively, D is TRBD1 (6 bases). Germline V gene sequence: CDR1 SGHTA, CDR2 FQGNSA. This CDR3 has 15 amino acids. V lost 4 bases, J lost 5 bases, and 17 bases lay in between.